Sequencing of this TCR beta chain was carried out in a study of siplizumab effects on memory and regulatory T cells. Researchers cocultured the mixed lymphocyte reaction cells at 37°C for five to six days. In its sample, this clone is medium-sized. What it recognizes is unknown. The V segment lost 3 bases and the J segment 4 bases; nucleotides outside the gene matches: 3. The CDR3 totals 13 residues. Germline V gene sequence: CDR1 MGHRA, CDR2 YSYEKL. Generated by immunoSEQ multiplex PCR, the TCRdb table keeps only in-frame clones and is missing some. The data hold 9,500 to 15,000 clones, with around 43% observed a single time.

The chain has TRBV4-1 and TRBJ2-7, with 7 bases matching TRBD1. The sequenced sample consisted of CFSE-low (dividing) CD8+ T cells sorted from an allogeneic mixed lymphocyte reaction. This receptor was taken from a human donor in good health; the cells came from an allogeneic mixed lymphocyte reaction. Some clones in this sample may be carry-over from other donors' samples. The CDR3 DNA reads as TGCGCCAGCAGCCAGACAGGGTTTTACGAGCAGTACTTC. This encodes CASSQTGFYEQYF.